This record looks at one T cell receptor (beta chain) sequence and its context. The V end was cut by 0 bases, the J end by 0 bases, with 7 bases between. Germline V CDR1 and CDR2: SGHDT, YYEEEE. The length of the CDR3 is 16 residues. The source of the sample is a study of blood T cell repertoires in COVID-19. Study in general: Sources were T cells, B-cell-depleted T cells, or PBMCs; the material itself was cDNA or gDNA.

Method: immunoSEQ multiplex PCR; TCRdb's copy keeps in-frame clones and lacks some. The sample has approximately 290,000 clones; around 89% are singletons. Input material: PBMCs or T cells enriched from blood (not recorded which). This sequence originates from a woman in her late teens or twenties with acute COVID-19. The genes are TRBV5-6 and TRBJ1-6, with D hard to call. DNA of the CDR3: TGTGCCAGCAGCTTGGGTAGTAGCTCCTATAATTCACCCCTCCACTTT. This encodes CASSLGSSSYNSPLHF.